The source of this T cell receptor (beta chain) is a study of blood T cell repertoires in COVID-19. J was trimmed by 2 bases and V by 5 bases; bases with no gene match: 11. The CDR3 runs 16 residues. CDR1 and CDR2 from the germline V gene are KGHSH and LQKENI. Clones were read by immunoSEQ multiplex PCR, and TCRdb kept only the in-frame ones, dropping some. The sample has over 150,000 clones; 88% are singletons. Sequenced input: peripheral blood. The sequence came from a man in his fifties with COVID-19, enrolled during active disease. V usage is TRBV18 and J usage is TRBJ1-1; 7 positions match TRBD1. DNA for the CDR3: TGTGCCAGCTCATCGACAGGGCGCGGAGTCAACACTGAAGCTTTCTTT. Amino acid sequence: CASSSTGRGVNTEAFF.